This entry is about one T cell receptor (beta chain). The target antigen is unknown. The junction shows a germline mismatch at one end, possibly a read error. The CDR3 consists of 13 residues. Germline V CDR1 and CDR2: GTSNPN, SVGIG (reference sequence). Unique molecular identifiers were carried by the TCR beta cDNA libraries. Hundreds of thousands of cDNA molecules were obtained from around 1 to 10 million T cells. TCRdb ran MiXCR on the PCR reads and lists one entry per CDR3 protein. The data hold hundreds of thousands of distinct CDR3 sequences, with approximately 59% observed a single time. These data are taken from a study of post-analysis software for immune sequencing data. Looking at the study overall: Several disease courses (relapsing-remitting, secondary progressive and progressive-relapsing) of multiple sclerosis were included.

Regarding the study as a whole: Patients showed TRBV5-6, TRBV5-1 and TRBV20-1 among about five TRBV segments more frequent than in controls. The normalized Chao1 diversity of multiple sclerosis patients was significantly lower than that of controls.

The specimen sequenced was blood. This TCR was recovered from a girl aged 2-10 years with multiple sclerosis. The chain uses TRBV30 and TRBJ2-5; TRBD2 matches at 8 bases. The CDR3 region is CAARGGSQEAQYF. CDR3 sequence (DNA): TGTGCCGCCCGGGGGGGGTCCCAAGAGGCCCAGTACTTC.